This T cell receptor beta chain was observed in a study of cytomegalovirus exposure and HLA in healthy donors. Researchers ran the PCR with 60 Vbeta and 13 Jbeta primers. TCRdb's table, derived via immunoSEQ multiplex PCR, lists solely in-frame clones and lacks some. This table has over 120,000 clones, 80% appearing once. The CDR3 has 16 amino acids. The germline V gene encodes CDR1 SGHDT and CDR2 YYEEEE. V gave up 4 bases and J gave up 2 bases, with 18 bases separating them. Sequencing was carried out using PBMCs. This sequence joins TRBV5-6 and TRBJ2-5; the D gene is possibly TRBD2 (6 bases). This TCR was recovered from a woman between 25 and 40 years old in good health and CMV-seronegative. This CDR3 reads CASSVRRMDYQETQYF. The CDR3 coding sequence is TGTGCCAGCAGCGTAAGGCGGATGGACTATCAAGAGACCCAGTACTTC.